This entry features one TCR beta chain sequence. The target antigen is unknown. J was trimmed by 12 bases and V by 7 bases; bases with no gene match: 11. The CDR3 length is 14 residues. Germline assignment: CDR1 SQVTM and CDR2 ANQGSEA. The source of the sample is a study of shared clonotypes between healthy human individuals. Findings and caveats of the study: Non-shared clonotypes were found to have lower generation probabilities than the clonotypes that were shared by all four of the sorted-subset donors.

Using immunoSEQ multiplex PCR, the repertoire was profiled, and TCRdb retains in-frame clones only, with some absent. The sample holds a few million clones; more than 85% are singletons and the top ten take under 0.45%. The chain has TRBV29-1 and TRBJ2-1; 14 bases line up with TRBD2. Material for sequencing was naive CD4+ T cells from PBMCs. The subset is: CD45RA+ positively selected. This TCR was sampled from a man younger than 30 in good health. Some clones in this sample may be carry-over from other donors' samples. For the CDR3, the DNA is TGCAGCGCGGCCGGGACTAGCGGGAGAAGTAGGCAGTTCTTC. Translating it yields CSAAGTSGRSRQFF.